These 5 T cell receptor beta chains originate from one sample sequenced in a study of regulatory T cells in long-lasting Graves disease. Researchers made TCR beta libraries by using iRepertoire HTBI primers and running Arm-PCR on CDR3 regions. TCRdb passed the multiplex PCR reads through MiXCR, listing each CDR3 protein once. The sample includes 620,000 or so distinct CDR3 sequences, under 20% of them seen just once. Time point meaning: newly diagnosed GD, antithyroid drugs for less than 3 months. The TCR library was made from RNA extracted from PBMCs. Separately, the same data were catalogued under a study of T cells in Graves' hyperthyroidism and ophthalmopathy.

The material sequenced was peripheral blood mononuclear cells (PBMCs), taken at new diagnosis, from a patient treated with antithyroid drugs. The source is a woman aged 30 to 39 with Graves disease.

This clonotype appeared many times. This chain connects TRBV6-2 or TRBV6-3 to TRBJ1-2, with a possible D match to TRBD1 (5 bases). Trimming pared 4 bases from V and 12 bases from J, leaving 18 bases between. Germline CDR1 is MNHEY and CDR2 is SVGEGT. The CDR3 loop spans 13 amino acids. The CDR3 nucleotides read TGTGCCAGCAGTTCAGGGTCGATCCGCTATCACACCTTC. Translating gives CASSSGSIRYHTF.

The chain has TRBV28 and TRBJ2-7; the match to TRBD1 covers 9 bases. V lost 2 bases and J lost 1; bases outside the gene matches: 6. This CDR3 region has 16 residues. Germline lookup yields CDR1 MDHEN and CDR2 SYDVKM. CDR3 DNA sequence: TGTGCCAGCAGTTTAAACCGAGGGACAGGGTCCTACGAGCAGTACTTC. Residues: CASSLNRGTGSYEQYF.

J is TRBJ2-7 and V is TRBV3-1; a possible D gene is TRBD1 (6 bases). Germline V gene sequence: CDR1 LGHDT, CDR2 YNNKEL (reference sequence). Trimming took 5 bases from V and 4 from J, leaving 15 bases between them. The CDR3 runs 14 residues. CDR3 region: CASSLVPDRYEQYF. In DNA form, the CDR3 reads TGTGCCAGCAGCTTAGTCCCTGACAGGTACGAGCAGTACTTC.

This clonotype appeared many times. V gene TRBV7-2 combines with J gene TRBJ2-3; a possible D gene is TRBD1 (5 bases). V lost 1 base and J lost 3, with 8 bases in between. CDR1 is SGHTA and CDR2 is FQGNSA in the germline V gene. The CDR3 spans 14 residues. CDR3 loop: CASSLDAGTDTQYF. In DNA, the CDR3 is TGTGCCAGCAGCTTAGATGCAGGGACAGATACGCAGTATTTT.

There are many counts of this clonotype. The chain couples TRBV6-1 to TRBJ1-2; D call uncertain. V dropped 6 bases and J dropped 4 bases, with 18 bases sitting between them. The CDR3 has 15 residues. Looked up from germline, CDR1 is MNHNS and CDR2 is SASEGT. The CDR3 DNA is TGTGCCAGCAGAGAGCCCGGACGGAGCCCCTATGGCTACACCTTC. Translating gives CASREPGRSPYGYTF.